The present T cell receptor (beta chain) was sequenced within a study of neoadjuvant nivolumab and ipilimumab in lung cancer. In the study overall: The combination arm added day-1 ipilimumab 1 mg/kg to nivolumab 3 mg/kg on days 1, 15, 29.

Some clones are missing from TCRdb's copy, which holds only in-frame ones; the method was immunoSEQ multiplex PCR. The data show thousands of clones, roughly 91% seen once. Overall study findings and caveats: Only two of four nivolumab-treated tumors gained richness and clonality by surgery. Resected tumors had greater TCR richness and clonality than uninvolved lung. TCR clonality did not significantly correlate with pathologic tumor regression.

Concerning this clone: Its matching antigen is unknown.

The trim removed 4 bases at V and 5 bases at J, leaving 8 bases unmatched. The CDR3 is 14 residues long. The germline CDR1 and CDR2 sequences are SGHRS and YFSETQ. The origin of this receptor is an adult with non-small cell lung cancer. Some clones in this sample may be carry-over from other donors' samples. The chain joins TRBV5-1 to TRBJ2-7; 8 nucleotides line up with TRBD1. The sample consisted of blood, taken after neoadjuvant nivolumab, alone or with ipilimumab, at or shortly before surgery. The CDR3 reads CASSNSGGLDEQYF. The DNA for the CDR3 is TGCGCCAGCAGCAACTCAGGGGGCCTAGACGAGCAGTACTTC.